The clone carrying this T cell receptor beta chain has more than one count but fewer than ten. This sample is drawn from a study of T-cell memory formation after mild COVID-19. V was pared by 0 bases and J by 3 bases, with 6 bases of the junction left unmatched. This CDR3 region has 16 residues. Constant-segment primers served in 5'RACE that generated TCR alpha and TCR beta cDNA libraries bearing sample barcodes and UMIs. One entry per CDR3 protein results from TCRdb running MiXCR on the 5' RACE reads. The repertoire consists of about 340,000 distinct CDR3 sequences, with approximately 15% occurring once and the leading ten covering more than 20%.

The clonotype was recovered from a man between 18 and 29 years old who had mild COVID-19 (a few samples of this study predate the infection). Cell type and time point are not known. The rearrangement uses TRBV12-3 or TRBV12-4 and TRBJ1-2, with 8 bases that match TRBD1. Sequencing was done on a sample of PBMCs or a T cell subset sorted from them (not recorded which). CDR3 DNA sequence: TGTGCCAGCAGTTTAGCGGGGGCAGGGGGCGACTATGGCTACACCTTC. The encoded protein is CASSLAGAGGDYGYTF.